These 16 T cell receptor beta chains share one sample of origin, sequenced in a study of blood T cell repertoires in COVID-19. The table came from immunoSEQ multiplex PCR; TCRdb's copy has only in-frame clones and leaves some out. The sample lists around 260,000 clones; approximately 83% were seen once. Source material: peripheral blood. The receptors stem from a human donor in a cohort sampled during active COVID-19.

This clone was observed a handful of times. The identical CDR3 is also encoded by other nucleotide sequences in the sample. The rearrangement joins TRBV15 to TRBJ2-5; perhaps TRBD2 as D (5 bases). Trimming cost V 0 bases and J 3 bases, with 8 bases left between them. The CDR3 runs 14 residues. Germline CDR1 reads LNHNV; CDR2 reads YYDKDF (reference sequence). CDR3 bases: TGTGCCACCAGCAGAGATCCCGGGAAAGAGACCCAGTACTTC. It translates to CATSRDPGKETQYF. The variable domain in full, with the rest retrieved from reference TRBV15 and TRBJ2-5, is DAMVIQNPRYQVTQFGKPVTLSCSQTLNHNVMYWYQQKSSQAPKLLFHYYDKDFNNEADTPDNFQSRRPNTSFCFLDIRSPGLGDTAMYLCATSRDPGKETQYFGPGTRLLVL.

In regard to this clone: The junction departs from germline at one end; a sequencing error may be responsible. The chain combines TRBV4-1 with TRBJ2-1; 11 bases are a match to TRBD2. Germline CDR1 is MGHRA and CDR2 is YSYEKL. This CDR3 contains 17 residues. This CDR3 is CASSQEGGGGSGRERVF. CDR3 coding DNA: TGCGCCAGCAGCCAAGAGGGGGGAGGTGGTAGCGGGAGGGAGAGGGTCTTC.

V and J are TRBV19 and TRBJ2-1; possible D gene TRBD2, 6 bases. V was trimmed by 0 bases and J by 4 bases, leaving 19 bases between them. Germline V CDR1 and CDR2: LNHDA, SQIVND (reference sequence). This CDR3 has 18 residues. The CDR3 region is CASSIDQRALPPYNEQFF. The CDR3 DNA is TGTGCCAGTAGTATAGATCAGCGGGCTCTACCCCCGTACAATGAGCAGTTCTTC.

This chain joins TRBV19 and TRBJ2-7; 13 bases line up with TRBD2. The CDR3 length is 16 residues. Losses at the gene ends were 5 bases for V and 5 bases for J; bases not matched to a gene: 9. Per germline, CDR1 LNHDA and CDR2 SQIVND (reference sequence). The CDR3 sequence: CASSPLLGTSGNEQYF. CDR3 DNA: TGTGCCAGTAGTCCGCTACTGGGGACTAGCGGGAACGAGCAGTACTTC.

This clone came up a few times. The J gene is TRBJ1-1, the V gene TRBV13, with D maybe TRBD1 (6 bases). The CDR3 spans 14 residues. With 5 bases removed from V and 0 bases from J, the gap between germline ends came to 10 bases. CDR1 PRHDT and CDR2 FYEKMQ come from the germline V gene (reference sequence). The chain's CDR3 is CASSTGHLNTEAFF. In nucleotides, the CDR3 is TGTGCCAGCAGCACGGGACACCTGAACACTGAAGCTTTCTTT.

This chain uses TRBV27 with TRBJ2-1; a possible D gene is TRBD2 (6 bases). CDR1 is MNHEY and CDR2 is SMNVEV in the germline V gene (reference sequence). This CDR3 is built from 14 residues. V lost 3 bases and J 7 bases, leaving 13 bases between the germline ends. CDR3 bases: TGTGCCAGCAGTTTCGGGGGAGTGGGGAATGAGCAGTTCTTC. Its translation: CASSFGGVGNEQFF.

CDR3 region: CASSPLGTGAGYEQYF. The CDR3 bases are TGTGCCAGCAGCCCCCTGGGGACAGGGGCAGGATACGAGCAGTACTTC. The chain joins TRBV11-2 to TRBJ2-7; 10 positions match TRBD1. Germline trimming cut 5 bases from V and 4 bases from J; bases unmatched to any gene: 11. The germline V gene has CDR1 SGHAT and CDR2 FQNNGV. The CDR3 contains 16 residues.

The table lists this clone with a few counts. The chain has TRBV2 and TRBJ1-2; 10 nucleotides line up with TRBD1. V was clipped by 7 bases and J by 4 bases; unmatched bases: 3. The germline V gene has CDR1 SNHLY and CDR2 FYNNEI. The CDR3 loop spans 13 amino acids. The CDR3 protein is CASTRTGGYGYTF. DNA for the CDR3: TGTGCCAGCACCCGGACAGGGGGCTATGGCTACACCTTC.

V usage is TRBV12-1 and J usage is TRBJ2-3; TRBD2 is the table's D call and was not checked against the DNA. TRBV12-1 is a documented pseudogene. The CDR3 consists of 15 residues. CDR3 loop: CASMSSGNPTDTQYF. DNA for the CDR3: TGTGCCAGCATGTCTAGCGGGAATCCGACAGATACGCAGTATTTT.

V gene TRBV29-1 combines with J gene TRBJ1-1; D gene unclear. CDR1 and CDR2 from the germline V gene are SQVTM and ANQGSEA. This CDR3 region has 12 residues. With 5 bases removed from V and 0 bases from J, the gap between germline ends came to 7 bases. For the CDR3, the DNA is TGCAGCGTTACCCGGGTGAACACTGAAGCTTTCTTT. Protein sequence: CSVTRVNTEAFF.

For the CDR3, the DNA is TGTGCCAGCAGAAACCGGGACAGGGGACCAGTAGAACGCGAGCAGTACTTC. Amino acid sequence: CASRNRDRGPVEREQYF. The rearrangement uses TRBV5-6 and TRBJ2-7, with TRBD1 matching 10 bases. V shed 5 bases, J shed 6 bases, and the junction held 17 bases outside the gene matches. The CDR3 consists of 17 residues. CDR1 SGHDT and CDR2 YYEEEE come from the germline V gene.

A few counts support this clone. CDR3 sequence: CASSLIGTDTQYF. The CDR3 DNA is TGTGCCAGCAGTTTAATCGGGACAGATACGCAGTATTTT. The rearrangement uses TRBV27 and TRBJ2-3; unclear D gene. Germline CDR1 and CDR2: MNHEY and SMNVEV (reference sequence). V lost 2 bases and J 3 bases, leaving 6 bases between the germline ends. The CDR3 length is 13 residues.

This clone was seen a handful of times. The rearrangement links TRBV27 to TRBJ1-6; weak D call: TRBD1 (5 bases). The CDR3 runs to 15 residues. The V end lost 0 bases, the J end lost 9 bases, and 12 bases lay between the germline ends. The germline CDR1 and CDR2 sequences are MNHEY and SMNVEV (reference sequence). CDR3 sequence: CASSLSPGMGSPLHF. Written as DNA, the CDR3 is TGTGCCAGCAGTTTATCACCAGGGATGGGTTCACCCCTCCACTTT.

The V gene is TRBV6-2 or TRBV6-3, the J gene TRBJ2-7; a possible D gene is TRBD2 (5 bases). The germline gives CDR1 MNHEY, CDR2 SVGEGT. Trimming cost V 3 bases and J 6 bases, with 18 bases left between them. The CDR3 has 15 amino acids. The chain's CDR3 is CASSYLYGGRGEQYF. DNA of the CDR3: TGTGCCAGCAGTTATCTTTATGGCGGGCGAGGCGAGCAGTACTTC.

The chain combines TRBV9 with TRBJ1-5; the D gene is possibly TRBD1 (5 bases). CDR1 is SGDLS, CDR2 YYNGEE, per germline. V lost 5 bases and J lost 0, with 9 bases in between. CDR3 length equals 14 residues. CDR3 in DNA: TGTGCCAGCAGTTCTGGGGCTAGCAATCAGCCCCAGCATTTT. Protein sequence: CASSSGASNQPQHF.

J is TRBJ2-3 and V is TRBV6-6; a weak D match, TRBD2 (6 bases). CDR3 length equals 14 residues. V was cut by 7 bases and J by 1 base, with 12 bases left in between. Per germline, CDR1 MNHNY and CDR2 SVGAGI (reference sequence). CDR3 residues: CASNSGARTDTQYF. The CDR3 coding sequence is TGTGCCAGCAATAGCGGAGCCCGCACAGATACGCAGTATTTT.